This is a list of T cell receptor beta chains from one sample in a study of T-cell reconstitution after alpha-beta-depleted transplantation in children. From the PCR reads, TCRdb called clonotypes with MiXCR, one entry per CDR3 protein. Counted here are a few hundred thousand distinct CDR3 sequences, roughly a tenth occurring once; the ten biggest clones make up under 30%. The source was PBMCs, collected before TCRalphabeta/CD19-depleted stem cell transplant. The receptors stem from a child less than two years old with acute myeloid leukemia, due to receive a stem cell transplant. Each CDR3 is given with its conserved first and last residue. D genes are given only for firm matches. Some rows have no size entry. The others give once, few or many, or a class for an expanded clone.

clone_size	j_call	cdr3_length	v_call	d_call	cdr3_nt	cdr3_aa
few	TRBJ2-5	12	TRBV28	TRBD1	TGTGCCAGCAAGGACAGGCCCAAGACCCAGTACTTC	CASKDRPKTQYF
many	TRBJ2-1	13	TRBV5-1	TRBD1	TGCGCCAGCAGCTTGGCACAGGGGAATGAGCAGTTCTTC	CASSLAQGNEQFF
many	TRBJ2-6	20	TRBV14	.	TGTGCCAGCAGCCAAGTTACGACAGGTTCAGCGCTGAGGGGGGCCAACGTCCTGACTTTC	CASSQVTTGSALRGANVLTF
many	TRBJ2-4	11	TRBV28	.	TGTGCCAGCGTTTTAGAAAACATTCAGTACTTC	CASVLENIQYF
many	TRBJ2-7	15	TRBV12-3/TRBV12-4	.	TGTGCCAGCAGTTTAGCGCTGCAGGAGGTGTACGAGCAGTACTTC	CASSLALQEVYEQYF
many	TRBJ2-7	15	TRBV15	.	TGTGCCACCAGCAGAGGAAGTGGGGCCCCCTACGAGCAGTACTTC	CATSRGSGAPYEQYF
many	TRBJ2-3	15	TRBV7-2	TRBD2	TGTGCCAGCAGCTTAGTTAGCGGGGGCACAGATACGCAGTATTTT	CASSLVSGGTDTQYF
many	TRBJ2-7	14	TRBV7-9	.	TGTGCCAGCAGCTTCAGGGACAACCCTAGGGAGCAGTACTTC	CASSFRDNPREQYF
many	TRBJ2-2	17	TRBV5-1	.	TGCGCCAGCAGCCCCTCTTCTAGCGTCGAGAACACCGGGGAGCTGTTTTTT	CASSPSSSVENTGELFF
.	TRBJ1-2	14	TRBV7-9	.	TGTGCCAGCAGCTTGTATCCGGAGAACTATGGCTACACCTTC	CASSLYPENYGYTF